This TCR beta chain is drawn from a study of T cell repertoires in cytomegalovirus infection. This CDR3 has 19 amino acids. The V and J ends lost 7 bases and 5 bases, in that order; junction bases with no gene match: 20. Germline V gives CDR1 MNHEY, CDR2 SMNVEV (reference sequence). Each CDR3 protein gets one entry after TCRdb re-called the reads with MiXCR. This table holds about 770,000 distinct CDR3 sequences, approximately 32% found once. As to this clonotype: Antigen specificity is unknown.

The rearrangement uses TRBV27 and TRBJ2-3; 11 positions agree with TRBD2. The sequencing here drew on cultured CD8+ T cells from PBMCs, taken from culture after CMV antigen stimulation. The TCR comes from a human donor in good health (CMV status not recorded). Some clones in this sample may be carry-over from other donors' samples. CDR3 protein: CASTKRALAGARAEDTQYF. CDR3 nucleotide sequence: TGTGCCAGCACCAAAAGGGCACTAGCGGGGGCCCGGGCGGAAGATACGCAGTATTTT.